These T cell receptor beta chains were read from a single sample in a study of T cell repertoires in cytomegalovirus infection. One entry per CDR3 protein results from TCRdb running MiXCR on the reads. The data show approximately 180,000 distinct CDR3 sequences, roughly a fifth seen once. The specimen was PBMCs. These receptors all come from a human donor in good health (CMV status not recorded). Some clones in this sample may be carry-over from other donors' samples. Both conserved end residues are part of each CDR3. The D gene is left open where the match is weak. Where a row states a size, it is once, few, many or the class of an expanded clone; other rows omit it.

V,size,J,D,CDR3,DNA
TRBV6-2/TRBV6-3,.,TRBJ1-1,.,CASSWTGNTEAFF,TGTGCCAGCAGTTGGACGGGGAACACTGAAGCTTTCTTT
TRBV12-3/TRBV12-4,many,TRBJ1-1,TRBD1,CASSPRGQGNTEAFF,TGTGCCAGCAGTCCCCGGGGACAGGGGAACACTGAAGCTTTCTTT
TRBV7-6,.,TRBJ2-1,TRBD2,CASSFISGRAVDEQFF,TGTGCCAGCAGCTTTATTAGCGGGAGGGCCGTCGATGAGCAGTTCTTC
TRBV25-1,.,TRBJ2-7,TRBD2,CASSEGGGGSYEQYF,TGTGCCAGCAGTGAAGGGGGGGGGGGGTCCTACGAGCAGTACTTC
TRBV24-1,.,TRBJ2-1,TRBD2,CATSDPGTSTANEQFF,TGTGCCACCAGTGATCCGGGGACTAGCACCGCCAATGAGCAGTTCTTC
TRBV9,.,TRBJ2-1,.,CASSPPGGPSYNEQFF,TGTGCCAGCAGCCCCCCCGGAGGACCCTCCTACAATGAGCAGTTCTTC
TRBV7-2,many,TRBJ1-2,TRBD1,CASSLGTGLGYGYTF,TGTGCCAGCAGCTTAGGGACAGGGCTTGGCTATGGCTACACCTTC
TRBV28,.,TRBJ1-5,.,CASKGLGSQPQHF,TGTGCCAGCAAAGGGCTGGGCAGTCAGCCCCAGCATTTT
TRBV12-3/TRBV12-4,.,TRBJ1-1,.,CASSLTREAFF,TGTGCCAGCAGTTTAACGCGGGAAGCTTTCTTT
TRBV6-2/TRBV6-3,few,TRBJ2-7,TRBD2,CASTGSGSYEQYF,TGTGCCAGCACGGGTAGCGGGAGCTACGAGCAGTACTTC
TRBV7-2,many,TRBJ2-7,TRBD2,CASSPSSGSIGEQYF,TGTGCCAGCAGCCCCTCTAGCGGGAGTATCGGCGAGCAGTACTTC
TRBV4-2,few,TRBJ2-1,TRBD1,CASSQAIGGYEQFF,TGTGCCAGCAGCCAAGCAATAGGGGGCTATGAGCAGTTCTTC
TRBV29-1,.,TRBJ2-6,TRBD1,CSVEDRRTGAGANVLTF,TGCAGCGTTGAAGATAGGCGGACAGGGGCTGGGGCCAACGTCCTGACTTTC
TRBV23-1,.,TRBJ1-2,.,CASSQHSQFYGYTF,TGCGCCAGCAGTCAACACAGCCAGTTCTATGGCTACACCTTC
TRBV5-1,.,TRBJ2-4,.,CASSLGGSRNIQYF,TGCGCCAGCAGCTTGGGGGGATCAAGGAACATTCAGTACTTC
TRBV30,few,TRBJ2-7,.,CAWSVDTNYEQYF,TGTGCCTGGAGTGTTGACACAAATTACGAGCAGTACTTC
TRBV7-3,few,TRBJ2-5,.,CASSPLGLKETQYF,TGTGCCAGCAGTCCCCTTGGGCTGAAAGAGACCCAGTACTTC
TRBV7-2,many,TRBJ1-1,.,CASSHTTEGGFF,TGTGCCAGCAGCCACACAACCGAGGGGGGTTTCTTT
TRBV4-1,few,TRBJ1-4,.,CASSQEGTGSNEKLFF,TGCGCCAGCAGCCAAGAGGGAACGGGAAGTAATGAAAAACTGTTTTTT
TRBV12-3/TRBV12-4,many,TRBJ2-7,.,CASTSLGRAYEQYF,TGTGCCAGCACCTCACTAGGAAGGGCCTACGAGCAGTACTTC
TRBV9,many,TRBJ1-1,.,CASSERQNTEAFF,TGTGCCAGCAGCGAACGCCAGAATACTGAAGCTTTCTTT
TRBV12-3/TRBV12-4,few,TRBJ2-3,TRBD2,CASSLRTSDTDTQYF,TGTGCCAGCAGTTTAAGGACTAGCGACACAGATACGCAGTATTTT
TRBV11-2,few,TRBJ2-7,.,CASSLAIAGFYEQYF,TGTGCCAGCAGCTTAGCTATCGCGGGGTTCTACGAGCAGTACTTC
TRBV5-1,.,TRBJ1-2,TRBD1,CASSLTGELYGYTF,TGCGCCAGCAGCTTGACAGGGGAGCTCTATGGCTACACCTTC
TRBV10-3,.,TRBJ2-7,.,CAISEGPYEQYF,TGTGCCATCAGTGAAGGCCCCTACGAGCAGTACTTC
TRBV6-5,.,TRBJ1-5,TRBD1,CASSAQGALGQPQHF,TGTGCCAGCAGCGCACAGGGGGCGCTGGGTCAGCCCCAGCATTTT
TRBV15,few,TRBJ2-7,.,CATSRGGISSYEQYF,TGTGCCACCAGCAGAGGTGGAATCTCATCCTACGAGCAGTACTTC
TRBV6-6,few,TRBJ2-7,.,CASSERRSKITPRQYF,TGTGCCAGCAGTGAGCGAAGAAGTAAGATCACGCCCAGGCAGTACTTC
TRBV3-1,.,TRBJ2-1,.,CASSQDRANEQFF,TGTGCCAGCAGCCAAGATAGAGCCAATGAGCAGTTCTTC
TRBV19,.,TRBJ1-1,.,CASKEGGTEAFF,TGTGCCAGTAAGGAGGGGGGCACTGAAGCTTTCTTT
TRBV20-1,few,TRBJ2-3,.,CSANSGATDTQYF,TGCAGTGCTAATAGCGGAGCCACAGATACGCAGTATTTT
TRBV7-4,few,TRBJ2-1,TRBD2,CASSSRLAGGYNEQFF,TGTGCCAGCAGCTCGAGGTTAGCGGGAGGATACAATGAGCAGTTCTTC
TRBV2,.,TRBJ1-1,TRBD1,CASSIWTGAEAFF,TGTGCCAGCAGTATCTGGACAGGGGCTGAAGCTTTCTTT
TRBV7-2,many,TRBJ2-7,.,CASSTRSSYEQYF,TGTGCCAGCAGCACCCGTTCATCCTACGAGCAGTACTTC
TRBV28,.,TRBJ2-1,.,CARSPPDFLAANNEQFF,TGTGCCAGGAGTCCCCCCGATTTTTTAGCGGCAAACAATGAGCAGTTCTTC
TRBV11-3,.,TRBJ2-1,.,CASSFDRGQHNEQFF,TGTGCCAGCAGCTTCGATCGAGGACAGCACAATGAGCAGTTCTTC
TRBV5-1,.,TRBJ2-5,TRBD2,CASSSVGTRDSKKYQETQYF,TGCGCCAGCAGCTCCGTTGGGACTAGGGATTCCAAGAAGTACCAAGAGACCCAGTACTTC
TRBV10-3,.,TRBJ1-2,.,CAISEGHPYGYTF,TGTGCCATCAGTGAAGGGCATCCCTATGGCTACACCTTC
TRBV19,many,TRBJ2-2,.,CATRYGELFF,TGTGCCACACGCTATGGGGAGCTGTTTTTT
TRBV6-6,few,TRBJ1-6,.,CASSYSKGNSPLHF,TGTGCCAGCAGTTACTCGAAGGGGAATTCACCCCTCCACTTT
TRBV20-1,.,TRBJ1-1,.,CSAAGRVTDTAAFF,TGCAGTGCCGCAGGGAGGGTTACAGACACTGCAGCTTTCTTT
TRBV12-5,few,TRBJ2-5,.,CASGWVGSGETQYF,TGTGCTAGTGGTTGGGTCGGGAGCGGGGAGACCCAGTACTTC
TRBV5-4,.,TRBJ2-3,TRBD2,CASSPGTSRSTDTQYF,TGTGCCAGCAGCCCTGGGACTAGCAGAAGCACAGATACGCAGTATTTT
TRBV5-1,.,TRBJ2-5,TRBD2,CASSLASGMETQYF,TGCGCCAGCAGCTTGGCTAGCGGGATGGAGACCCAGTACTTC
TRBV20-1,few,TRBJ1-1,.,CSAFFTEAFF,TGCAGTGCTTTCTTCACTGAAGCTTTCTTT
TRBV29-1,.,TRBJ2-1,TRBD2,CSANRGGHFNDEQFF,TGCAGTGCTAACCGGGGGGGGCATTTCAACGATGAGCAGTTCTTC
TRBV3-1,.,TRBJ1-1,.,CASSQEAGARTEAFF,TGTGCCAGCAGCCAAGAAGCAGGGGCGCGGACTGAAGCTTTCTTT
TRBV29-1,.,TRBJ2-5,TRBD2,CSGGLARETQYF,TGCAGCGGGGGACTAGCGAGAGAGACCCAGTACTTC
TRBV5-1,few,TRBJ2-7,TRBD2,CASSRQRELYEQYF,TGCGCCAGCAGCCGGCAGCGGGAGCTCTACGAGCAGTACTTC
TRBV5-4,.,TRBJ2-7,.,CASSLGINEQYF,TGTGCCAGCAGCTTGGGTATTAACGAGCAGTACTTC
TRBV11-3,.,TRBJ1-5,.,CASRLDGTNQPQHF,TGTGCCAGCAGATTAGATGGGACCAATCAGCCCCAGCATTTT
TRBV7-2,many,TRBJ2-1,TRBD2,CASSRLLAGGNEQFF,TGTGCCAGCAGCCGACTCCTAGCGGGGGGCAATGAGCAGTTCTTC
TRBV5-1,.,TRBJ2-1,TRBD1,CASSLVQGANNEQFF,TGCGCCAGCAGCTTAGTACAGGGGGCCAACAATGAGCAGTTCTTC